Following are 19 T cell receptor beta chains from one sample sequenced in a study of blood T cell repertoires in COVID-19. Only in-frame clones appear in the TCRdb table, and some are missing; sequencing was by immunoSEQ multiplex PCR. In the table there are about 370,000 clones, more than 80% of which are singletons. Material: PBMCs or T cells enriched from blood (not recorded which). The receptors were gathered from a man between 18 and 35 years old who had recovered from COVID-19.

This chain uses TRBV1 with TRBJ1-2; whether TRBD1, the table's D call, matches the DNA was not checked. TRBV1 is a documented pseudogene. The CDR3 totals 16 residues. CDR3 protein: CTSSQDPEGADYGYTF. The CDR3 coding sequence is TGCACCAGCAGCCAAGATCCGGAGGGGGCGGACTATGGCTACACCTTC.

The V call is TRBV7-2, the J call TRBJ2-5; TRBD1 aligns across 8 bases. Looked up from germline, CDR1 is SGHTA and CDR2 is FQGNSA. The length of the CDR3 is 14 residues. V gave up 4 bases and J gave up 4 bases; unmatched junction bases: 5. The CDR3 nucleotides read TGTGCCAGCAGCTCCCAGGGGGCTGGAGAGACCCAGTACTTC. It translates to CASSSQGAGETQYF.

The J gene is TRBJ1-1, the V gene TRBV10-2; 8 bases line up with TRBD1. The CDR3 has 14 amino acids. The V gene's germline CDR1 is WSHSY and CDR2 SAAADI. V gave up 7 bases and J gave up 2 bases; unmatched junction bases: 6. DNA for the CDR3: TGCGCCAGCACCTGGACAGGGAAAAACACTGAAGCTTTCTTT. Its translation is CASTWTGKNTEAFF.

The chain joins TRBV7-9 to TRBJ2-1; tentatively, D is TRBD2 (6 bases). This CDR3 contains 15 residues. The germline V and J ends were trimmed by 5 bases and 0 bases, with 11 bases remaining between them. Germline loops: CDR1 SEHNR, CDR2 FQNEAQ (reference sequence). Written as DNA, the CDR3 is TGTGCCAGCAGCCCCCGGGACTTCTCCTACAATGAGCAGTTCTTC. Protein sequence: CASSPRDFSYNEQFF. The variable domain in full, with the rest retrieved from reference TRBV7-9 and TRBJ2-1, is DTGVSQNPRHKITKRGQNVTFRCDPISEHNRLYWYRQTLGQGPEFLTYFQNEAQLEKSRLLSDRFSAERPKGSFSTLEIQRTEQGDSAMYLCASSPRDFSYNEQFFGPGTRLTVL.

Note on this clone: Relative to the germline gene, one junction end is altered; a read error may explain this. This chain uses TRBV6-5 with TRBJ1-1; D ambiguous. The CDR3 runs to 13 residues. Germline V gene data show CDR1 as MNHEY and CDR2 as SVGAGI. The CDR3 region has the DNA TGTGCCAGCAGGTACTTTCAGGACACTGAAGCTTTCTTT. It encodes CASRYFQDTEAFF.

The chain combines TRBV5-1 with TRBJ2-3; a possible D gene is TRBD2 (5 bases). The CDR3 covers 14 residues. Germline CDR1 reads SGHRS; CDR2 reads YFSETQ. With 4 bases removed from V and 6 bases from J, the gap between germline ends came to 15 bases. The chain's CDR3 is CASSADSPRDTQYF. The CDR3 nucleotides read TGCGCCAGCAGCGCGGACTCCCCTAGGGATACGCAGTATTTT.

This rearrangement joins TRBV7-2 to TRBJ1-6; D remains ambiguous. The CDR3 sequence is 15 residues long. Looked up from germline, CDR1 is SGHTA and CDR2 is FQGNSA. The germline V and J ends were trimmed by 2 bases and 5 bases, with 10 bases remaining between them. CDR3 nucleotide sequence: TGTGCCAGCAGCTTATTTGGCAGTGATAATTCACCCCTCCACTTT. The encoded protein is CASSLFGSDNSPLHF.

This sequence joins TRBV7-9 and TRBJ2-3, with a possible D match to TRBD2 (5 bases). Trimming cost V 5 bases and J 6 bases, with 12 bases left between them. Germline V CDR1 and CDR2: SEHNR, FQNEAQ (reference sequence). This CDR3 contains 13 residues. The CDR3 nucleotides read TGTGCCAGCAGCCTCCCGACGGGGGATACGCAGTATTTT. This sequence encodes CASSLPTGDTQYF.

A single count supports this clone. The DNA of the CDR3 is TGTGCCAGCTCACCGCCAGTTTTGGAGACCCAGTACTTC. Its protein product is CASSPPVLETQYF. The chain has TRBV18 and TRBJ2-5; no clear D gene. CDR1 is KGHSH, CDR2 LQKENI, per germline. Trimming removed 3 bases at V and 5 bases at J, with 10 bases between. The CDR3 is 13 residues long.

J is TRBJ2-5 and V is TRBV15, with TRBD2 identical over 7 bases. This CDR3 is built from 14 residues. CDR1 LNHNV and CDR2 YYDKDF come from the germline V gene (reference sequence). The ends lost 5 bases at V and 5 bases at J; junction bases unmatched: 8. The CDR3 coding sequence is TGTGCCACCAGCCGTAGCGGGTTCTGGGAGACCCAGTACTTC. Translated, it gives CATSRSGFWETQYF.

This chain joins TRBV3-1 (or the pseudogene TRBV3-2) and TRBJ1-6; 7 bases map to TRBD1. The CDR3 has 17 residues. The germline gives CDR1 LGHDT, CDR2 YNNKEL (reference sequence). Trimming removed 0 bases from V and 3 bases from J; junction bases left unmatched: 5. The CDR3 region has the DNA TGTGCCAGCAGCCAAGAGGGACAGTCGAACTATAATTCACCCCTCCACTTT. Translating it yields CASSQEGQSNYNSPLHF.

The chain is built from TRBV7-3 and TRBJ1-5; no definite D call. V lost 3 bases and J 2 bases, leaving 14 bases between the germline ends. CDR3 length: 16 amino acids. CDR1 is SGHTA and CDR2 is FQGTGA in the germline V gene. The CDR3 DNA is TGTGCCAGCAGCTTGGCCACCCGAGGCGGCAATCAGCCCCAGCATTTT. Protein sequence: CASSLATRGGNQPQHF.

This clone was observed a single time. The rearrangement links TRBV24-1 to TRBJ1-5; possible D gene TRBD1, 5 bases. Trimming stripped 4 bases from V and 5 bases from J, with 17 bases between. CDR1 and CDR2 from the germline V gene are KGHDR and SFDVKD. The CDR3 has 16 amino acids. The CDR3 sequence is CATSESGEGNYQPQHF. The CDR3 region has the DNA TGTGCCACCAGTGAATCCGGGGAGGGGAACTATCAGCCCCAGCATTTT.

The gene calls are TRBV27 and TRBJ2-4, with D perhaps TRBD1 (6 bases). The V end was cut by 6 bases, the J end by 2 bases, with 11 bases between. Per germline, CDR1 MNHEY and CDR2 SMNVEV (reference sequence). The CDR3 covers 14 residues. CDR3 in amino acids: CASSGGQTKNIQYF. The DNA of the CDR3 is TGTGCCAGCAGCGGAGGACAGACCAAAAACATTCAGTACTTC.

This clone has just one count. The V call is TRBV23-1, the J call TRBJ1-2; 7 bases fit TRBD1. TRBV23-1 is recorded as an ORF, its role being uncertain. V lost 4 bases to trimming and J lost 5 bases; unmatched junction nucleotides: 4. CDR3 length: 13 residues. CDR3 residues: CASSRQGFYGYTF. The CDR3 DNA is TGCGCCAGCAGTCGACAGGGTTTTTATGGCTACACCTTC.

The chain joins TRBV19 to TRBJ2-7; D unclear. This CDR3 has 16 residues. Germline loops: CDR1 LNHDA, CDR2 SQIVND (reference sequence). V gave up 3 bases and J gave up 0 bases, with 15 bases separating them. The CDR3 coding sequence is TGTGCCAGTAGTATGGTATCGGAGCGTACCTCCTACGAGCAGTACTTC. The encoded protein is CASSMVSERTSYEQYF.

The table lists this clone with a few counts. The chain carries TRBV7-9 and TRBJ1-6, with a weak D call TRBD1 (5 bases). Germline loops: CDR1 SEHNR, CDR2 FQNEAQ (reference sequence). This CDR3 contains 15 residues. V was pared by 2 bases and J by 6 bases, with 11 bases between. The CDR3 DNA reads TGTGCCAGCAGCTTATCAGGGTCGGCTAATTCACCCCTCCACTTT. It encodes CASSLSGSANSPLHF.

V usage is TRBV5-1 and J usage is TRBJ2-3, with no clear D. The CDR3 covers 14 residues. Trimming cost V 5 bases and J 4 bases, with 14 bases left between them. CDR1 and CDR2 from the germline V gene are SGHRS and YFSETQ. The DNA of the CDR3 is TGCGCCAGCAGGTGGGCAGACCACTCAGATACGCAGTATTTT. Residues: CASRWADHSDTQYF.

The chain employs TRBV9 and TRBJ2-3; 7 bases line up with TRBD2. V gave up 0 bases and J gave up 1 base; unmatched junction bases: 8. Germline loops: CDR1 SGDLS, CDR2 YYNGEE. CDR3 length equals 17 residues. The CDR3 region is CASSVEGQGGGTDTQYF. In nucleotides, the CDR3 is TGTGCCAGCAGCGTAGAGGGGCAGGGAGGGGGCACAGATACGCAGTATTTT.